The clone carrying this T cell receptor (beta chain) was seen a few times. As originally analysed: Reference gene primers were amplified, and this amplification served to estimate nucleated cell counts. The table came from immunoSEQ multiplex PCR; TCRdb's copy has only in-frame clones and leaves some out. D and trimming were read from the DNA, whereas the V and J calls and clone size are those reported in that table. This table has about 170,000 clones, 65% to 85% appearing once. This specimen comes from a study of blood T cell repertoires in COVID-19. Study-wide context: PBMCs, B-cell-depleted T cells, or T cells were the source of the cDNA or gDNA that made up the material.

Researchers sorted participants into cohorts using their self-reported clinical history. V lost 2 bases to trimming and J lost 2 bases, with 9 bases between them. This CDR3 spans 15 amino acids. Germline V CDR1 and CDR2: KGHSH, LQKENI. Specimen: PBMCs or T cells enriched from blood (not recorded which). The TCR sequence derives from a woman between 50 and 59 years old in a cohort exposed to, infected with or recovered from COVID-19 (not recorded which). The chain uses TRBV18 and TRBJ2-2; D is uncertain. For the CDR3, the DNA is TGTGCCAGCTCACCAACGCAGATAAACACCGGGGAGCTGTTTTTT. Encoded protein: CASSPTQINTGELFF.